This T cell receptor (beta chain) was found in a study of Graves' ophthalmopathy and Graves' hyperthyroidism. Whole-study findings and limits: Also, most clonotypes expanded in the thyroid above 0.001 frequency appeared in blood.

This CDR3 is built from 14 residues. Trimming removed 2 bases from V and 9 bases from J, with 11 bases in between. Germline CDR1 reads SNHLY; CDR2 reads FYNNEI. Scientists amplified the TCR beta CDR3 regions from RNA transcripts. First-round RT-PCR with HTBI primers preceded a second-round multiplex PCR. TCRdb called the multiplex PCR reads again in MiXCR, with one record for every CDR3 protein. The sample has over a million distinct CDR3 sequences; 35% to 40% are singletons. Concerning this clonotype: Its antigen is undetermined.

This chain connects TRBV2 to TRBJ1-6; D perhaps matches TRBD1 (5 bases). Input material: peripheral blood or thyroid tissue (not recorded which). The TCR comes from an adult man with Graves' hyperthyroidism. CDR3 sequence reads: CASSERGGPSPLHF. Here the CDR3 DNA reads TGTGCCAGCAGTGAAAGGGGCGGTCCTTCACCCCTCCACTTT.